This TCR beta chain is from a study of T-cell reconstitution after alpha-beta-depleted transplantation in children. The CDR3 covers 14 residues. The V gene's germline CDR1 is SEHNR and CDR2 FQNEAQ (reference sequence). V was pared by 4 bases and J by 6 bases, with 6 bases of the junction left unmatched. Unique molecular identifiers tagged the TCRbeta library. Each CDR3 protein is one row after TCRdb ran MiXCR on the PCR reads. The table has about 830,000 distinct CDR3 sequences, around 15% seen once. Study-wide findings and caveats: Hyperexpanded clones declined; after one year, newly produced T cells mostly supplied diversity. Several hundred expanded graft clones reportedly supplied alpha-beta T cells about two months after transplant.

This clonotype has only a few counts. Its antigen remains unknown. This sequence joins TRBV7-9 and TRBJ2-4; 7 positions agree with TRBD1. This receptor was identified in a male patient younger than 18 who had a stem cell transplant for acute lymphoblastic leukemia, so the T cells may come from the graft donor. The starting material was PBMCs, mostly from graft donor cells, obtained 360 days after TCRalphabeta/CD19-depleted stem cell transplant. This CDR3 reads CASSSTGSLNIQYF. The CDR3 DNA is TGTGCCAGCAGCTCGACAGGGAGTTTAAACATTCAGTACTTC.